The 32 T cell receptor beta chains reported below all come from one sample, sequenced in a study of blood T cell repertoires in COVID-19. TCRdb keeps only in-frame clones here, not all; method: immunoSEQ multiplex PCR. The sample shows roughly 250,000 clones, approximately 84% of them seen only once. Specimen: peripheral blood. Source of these receptors: a human donor in a cohort sampled during active COVID-19.

CDR3 in DNA: TGTGCCATCAGTGAGGACCAGGTTCCCACCGGGGAGCTGTTTTTT. It yields the protein CAISEDQVPTGELFF. The chain carries TRBV10-3 and TRBJ2-2, with no clear D. The CDR3 length is 15 residues. V dropped 2 bases and J dropped 4 bases, with 11 bases sitting between them. Germline assignment: CDR1 ENHRY and CDR2 SYGVKD.

This clone was observed at least ten times. The genes are TRBV25-1 and TRBJ2-1, with TRBD2 matching over 11 bases. Germline V lookup: CDR1 MGHDK, CDR2 SYGVNS. CDR3 length: 14 residues. The junction had 1 base not matched to a gene; V was cut back by 3 bases and J by 6 bases. The CDR3 loop is CASSDSGRGNEQFF. CDR3 DNA sequence: TGTGCCAGCAGTGATAGCGGGAGGGGCAATGAGCAGTTCTTC.

In the case of this clone: Additional DNA sequences in this sample encode the identical CDR3. This rearrangement joins TRBV2 to TRBJ2-5; 10 bases are a match to TRBD1. The CDR3 is 14 amino acids. The trim removed 6 bases at V and 5 bases at J, leaving 6 bases unmatched. Per germline, CDR1 SNHLY and CDR2 FYNNEI. CDR3 nucleotide sequence: TGTGCCAGCAGCCCGGGACAGGGGCTTGAGACCCAGTACTTC. Its translation is CASSPGQGLETQYF.

V and J are TRBV4-1 and TRBJ1-2; perhaps TRBD1 as D (5 bases). This CDR3 is 15 amino acids long. Per germline, CDR1 MGHRA and CDR2 YSYEKL. The V end was cut by 0 bases, the J end by 8 bases, with 16 bases between. CDR3 sequence reads: CASSQEGAGRIGYTF. CDR3 coding DNA: TGCGCCAGCAGCCAAGAAGGAGCAGGGAGGATCGGCTACACCTTC.

V gene TRBV3-1 (or the pseudogene TRBV3-2) combines with J gene TRBJ2-1; no clear D. This CDR3 spans 11 amino acids. The V gene's germline CDR1 is LGHDT and CDR2 YNNKEL (reference sequence). Trimming removed 4 bases at V and 10 bases at J, with 8 bases between. The CDR3: CASSLESEQFF. CDR3 sequence (DNA): TGTGCCAGCAGCCTAGAGAGCGAGCAGTTCTTC.

The V and J genes are TRBV27 and TRBJ2-2; 10 bases are shared with TRBD1. The V and J ends lost 4 bases and 7 bases, in that order; junction bases with no gene match: 6. The germline gives CDR1 MNHEY, CDR2 SMNVEV (reference sequence). The CDR3 is 15 amino acids. The DNA for the CDR3 is TGTGCCAGCAGTTCCCCGGACAGGGGGTACGGGGAGCTGTTTTTT. Amino acids: CASSSPDRGYGELFF.

The chain recombines TRBV9 with TRBJ1-2; D ambiguous. Germline loops: CDR1 SGDLS, CDR2 YYNGEE. Deletions cut 4 bases from V and 4 bases from J, with 14 bases between. This CDR3 is built from 14 residues. The CDR3 loop is CASSPIEMFYGYTF. DNA for the CDR3: TGTGCCAGCAGCCCCATCGAGATGTTCTATGGCTACACCTTC.

To note about this clone: The sample has other DNA sequences that encode this CDR3 too. V usage is TRBV19 and J usage is TRBJ1-5; D not resolved. Deletions cut 1 base from V and 4 bases from J, with 8 bases between. The CDR3 contains 14 residues. CDR1 and CDR2 from the germline V gene are LNHDA and SQIVND (reference sequence). CDR3 region: CASSIVGGNQPQHF. In nucleotides, the CDR3 is TGTGCCAGTAGTATAGTGGGAGGGAATCAGCCCCAGCATTTT.

The chain joins TRBV19 to TRBJ2-7, with 7 bases aligning to TRBD2. The CDR3 is 14 amino acids. J gave up 1 base and V 4 bases, and 4 bases lay outside the gene matches. Germline CDR1 LNHDA, CDR2 SQIVND (reference sequence). The CDR3 nucleotides are TGTGCCAGTAGTAGTGGCGGGGGATCCTACGAGCAGTACTTC. This encodes CASSSGGGSYEQYF.

The genes are TRBV5-5 and TRBJ2-1; 9 nucleotides agree with TRBD2. The J segment lost 0 bases and the V segment lost 2 bases, leaving 9 bases of the junction unmatched. Germline V CDR1 and CDR2: SGHKS, YYEKEE (reference sequence). The CDR3 spans 18 residues. CDR3 region: CASSFFASGVSSYNEQFF. CDR3 sequence (DNA): TGTGCCAGCAGCTTCTTTGCTAGCGGGGTTAGCTCCTACAATGAGCAGTTCTTC.

The V call is TRBV28, the J call TRBJ2-5; D perhaps matches TRBD2 (6 bases). CDR3 size: 11 residues. Germline V CDR1 and CDR2: MDHEN, SYDVKM. V lost 4 bases and J lost 8, with 8 bases in between. The CDR3 region is CASSSGLTQYF. DNA for the CDR3: TGTGCCAGCAGTTCGGGACTCACCCAGTACTTC. Together with reference TRBV28 and TRBJ2-5, the CDR3 gives the full variable domain: DVKVTQSSRYLVKRTGEKVFLECVQDMDHENMFWYRQDPGLGLRLIYFSYDVKMKEKGDIPEGYSVSREKKERFSLILESASTNQTSMYLCASSSGLTQYFGPGTRLLVL.

The chain uses TRBV7-9 and TRBJ2-1; the match to TRBD1 covers 7 bases. Trimming took 1 base from V and 7 from J; bases not matched to a gene: 7. Germline V CDR1 and CDR2: SEHNR, FQNEAQ (reference sequence). The length of the CDR3 is 15 residues. CDR3 protein: CASSLDRGQKNEQFF. The CDR3 region has the DNA TGTGCCAGCAGCTTAGACAGGGGTCAAAAAAATGAGCAGTTCTTC.

The CDR3: CASSSPPQGLQEKLFF. DNA of the CDR3: TGTGCCAGCAGTTCACCCCCCCAGGGTCTTCAGGAAAAACTGTTTTTT. This sequence joins TRBV28 and TRBJ1-4, with D perhaps matching TRBD1 (5 bases). From germline, CDR1 is MDHEN and CDR2 SYDVKM. Trimming removed 4 bases from V and 8 bases from J, with 20 bases in between. The CDR3 loop spans 16 amino acids. Full variable domain (missing parts from reference TRBV28 and TRBJ1-4): DVKVTQSSRYLVKRTGEKVFLECVQDMDHENMFWYRQDPGLGLRLIYFSYDVKMKEKGDIPEGYSVSREKKERFSLILESASTNQTSMYLCASSSPPQGLQEKLFFGSGTQLSVL.

Comment on this clone: Other DNA sequences in this sample translate to the same CDR3. The chain combines TRBV5-4 with TRBJ2-2, with TRBD2 matching 11 bases. J lost 5 bases, V lost 4 bases, and 10 bases had no gene match. The CDR3 has 17 residues. CDR1 is SGHNT and CDR2 is YYREEE in the germline V gene (reference sequence). CDR3 DNA sequence: TGTGCCAGCAGCCTTCGGGCACTAGCGGGAGTTACCGGGGAGCTGTTTTTT. It codes for CASSLRALAGVTGELFF. Together with reference TRBV5-4 and TRBJ2-2, the CDR3 gives the full variable domain: ETGVTQSPTHLIKTRGQQVTLRCSSQSGHNTVSWYQQALGQGPQFIFQYYREEENGRGNFPPRFSGLQFPNYSSELNVNALELDDSALYLCASSLRALAGVTGELFFGEGSRLTVL.

The chain carries TRBV6-1 and TRBJ2-7, with D possibly being TRBD1 (5 bases). Germline CDR1 MNHNS, CDR2 SASEGT. The CDR3 is 15 residues long. V was clipped by 0 bases and J by 1 base, with 10 bases between them. CDR3 loop: CASSEAPGISYEQYF. The CDR3 region has the DNA TGTGCCAGCAGTGAAGCTCCAGGGATTTCCTACGAGCAGTACTTC.

Here the CDR3 reads CASSEQGVETQYF. Here the CDR3 DNA reads TGTGCCAGCAGTGAACAAGGAGTTGAGACCCAGTACTTC. The chain employs TRBV6-1 and TRBJ2-5; D gene ambiguous. There are 13 residues in the CDR3. V lost 2 bases to trimming and J lost 5 bases, with 9 bases between them. Germline V gene sequence: CDR1 MNHNS, CDR2 SASEGT.

V usage is TRBV20-1 and J usage is TRBJ2-1; 7 nucleotides match TRBD2. Losses at the gene ends were 3 bases for V and 3 bases for J; bases not matched to a gene: 11. CDR1 is DFQATT and CDR2 is SNEGSKA in the germline V gene (reference sequence). The CDR3 sequence is 16 residues long. DNA for the CDR3: TGCAGTGCTAGTAATCAACTCCCTAGCGGCTACAATGAGCAGTTCTTC. Translating it yields CSASNQLPSGYNEQFF.

The chain joins TRBV6-5 to TRBJ2-7; 7 bases align to TRBD1. CDR3 size: 16 residues. Losses at the gene ends were 2 bases for V and 6 bases for J; bases not matched to a gene: 13. Germline V CDR1 and CDR2: MNHEY, SVGAGI. The CDR3 coding sequence is TGTGCCAGCAGTTACCTACAGGGGAAGACGTATGGCGAGCAGTACTTC. Protein sequence: CASSYLQGKTYGEQYF.

The chain links TRBV13 to TRBJ2-7; 8 positions match TRBD2. CDR3 length equals 16 residues. Trimming took 4 bases from V and 0 from J; bases not matched to a gene: 8. Germline assignment: CDR1 PRHDT and CDR2 FYEKMQ (reference sequence). The CDR3 region has the DNA TGTGCCAGCAGCTCAAAGAGCGGGAGAACCTCCTACGAGCAGTACTTC. Its protein is CASSSKSGRTSYEQYF.

V and J are TRBV6-5 and TRBJ2-7, with 7 bases fitting TRBD2. Germline CDR1 is MNHEY and CDR2 is SVGAGI. J lost 0 bases, V lost 0 bases, and 5 bases had no gene match. This CDR3 region has 16 residues. DNA for the CDR3: TGTGCCAGCAGTTACTCTGGGGGGGGGACCTCCTACGAGCAGTACTTC. It specifies CASSYSGGGTSYEQYF.

This clone was detected only once. This chain links TRBV9 with TRBJ2-3; D perhaps matches TRBD2 (6 bases). This CDR3 has 17 amino acids. Germline CDR1 SGDLS, CDR2 YYNGEE. The V end was cut by 2 bases, the J end by 0 bases, with 16 bases between. The CDR3 nucleotides are TGTGCCAGCAGCGTTTGGGGAGGAACTAGGAGCACAGATACGCAGTATTTT. It encodes CASSVWGGTRSTDTQYF.

CDR3 residues: CASSIRDRVGEQYF. The DNA of the CDR3 is TGCGCCAGCAGCATTAGGGACAGGGTAGGCGAGCAGTACTTC. The chain employs TRBV5-1 and TRBJ2-7, with 9 bases that match TRBD1. This CDR3 has 14 amino acids. After removal of 4 bases from V and 6 bases from J, the junction contained 8 bases not matched to a gene. Germline CDR1 is SGHRS and CDR2 is YFSETQ. Together with reference TRBV5-1 and TRBJ2-7, the CDR3 gives the full variable domain: KAGVTQTPRYLIKTRGQQVTLSCSPISGHRSVSWYQQTPGQGLQFLFEYFSETQRNKGNFPGRFSGRQFSNSRSEMNVSTLELGDSALYLCASSIRDRVGEQYFGPGTRLTVT.

This chain links TRBV6-2 or TRBV6-3 with TRBJ1-6; 7 bases agree with TRBD1. Germline V CDR1 and CDR2: MNHEY, SVGEGT. V was clipped by 2 bases and J by 8 bases; unmatched bases: 6. This CDR3 has 15 residues. CDR3 sequence: CASSYRGQIYSPLHF. CDR3 DNA: TGTGCCAGCAGTTACAGGGGACAGATCTATTCACCCCTCCACTTT.

CDR3 nucleotides: TGTGCCAGCAGCTTATGGGGGCGTAACTATGGCTACACCTTC. Residues: CASSLWGRNYGYTF. The genes are TRBV5-4 and TRBJ1-2; maybe TRBD1 (6 bases). The germline gives CDR1 SGHNT, CDR2 YYREEE (reference sequence). Trimming left V 2 bases short and J 1 base short, with 9 bases between. The CDR3 covers 14 residues.

The chain recombines TRBV2 with TRBJ2-7, with 7 bases fitting TRBD1. CDR1 and CDR2 (germline): SNHLY, FYNNEI. This CDR3 is 18 amino acids long. J gave up 2 bases and V 3 bases, and 16 bases lay outside the gene matches. CDR3: CASSEGPGQSSWPYEQYF. DNA of the CDR3: TGTGCCAGCAGTGAGGGACCGGGACAGTCCTCTTGGCCCTACGAGCAGTACTTC. Combining the CDR3 with reference TRBV2 and TRBJ2-7 gives the whole variable domain EPEVTQTPSHQVTQMGQEVILRCVPISNHLYFYWYRQILGQKVEFLVSFYNNEISEKSEIFDDQFSVERPDGSNFTLKIRSTKLEDSAMYFCASSEGPGQSSWPYEQYFGPGTRLTVT.

The J gene is TRBJ2-3, the V gene TRBV6-2 or TRBV6-3; tentative D call: TRBD1 (6 bases). V lost 4 bases, J lost 2 bases, and 31 bases lay in between. The CDR3 runs to 21 residues. The germline gives CDR1 MNHEY, CDR2 SVGEGT. This CDR3 is CASSWGFDRSYARESTDTQYF. The CDR3 DNA follows: TGTGCCAGCAGTTGGGGGTTTGACAGGAGTTACGCCCGTGAATCCACAGATACGCAGTATTTT.

The rearrangement links TRBV7-9 to TRBJ1-6; D is ambiguous. From germline, CDR1 is SEHNR and CDR2 FQNEAQ (reference sequence). This CDR3 region has 16 residues. Trimming left V 4 bases short and J 9 bases short, with 19 bases between. The CDR3 DNA follows: TGTGCCAGCAGCTCCTCTGTAGCCCCGATTCCTTCACCCCTCCACTTT. Its translation: CASSSSVAPIPSPLHF.

This clone was seen only a few times. The chain carries TRBV29-1 and TRBJ1-4, with TRBD1 matching 8 bases. The germline CDR1 and CDR2 sequences are SQVTM and ANQGSEA. The CDR3 is 12 amino acids. V shed 7 bases, J shed 8 bases, and the junction held 6 bases outside the gene matches. The CDR3 nucleotides are TGCAGCGGCGGACAGGGCCGGGAAAAACTGTTTTTT. Protein: CSGGQGREKLFF.

Written as DNA, the CDR3 is TGTGCCAGCAGCCGCCTTGGATGGGGAGTCGAGCAGTACTTC. Residues: CASSRLGWGVEQYF. The V and J genes are TRBV5-6 and TRBJ2-7; D is perhaps TRBD2 (5 bases). Germline assignment: CDR1 SGHDT and CDR2 YYEEEE. V was trimmed by 4 bases and J by 6 bases, leaving 17 bases between them. This CDR3 spans 14 amino acids.

This clone showed up just a few times. J is TRBJ1-5 and V is TRBV6-1; possibly TRBD1 for D (5 bases). Deletions cut 3 bases from V and 4 bases from J, with 13 bases between. The germline V gene has CDR1 MNHNS and CDR2 SASEGT. The CDR3 totals 15 residues. CDR3 amino acids: CASSEGIGVNQPQHF. The CDR3 nucleotides read TGTGCCAGCAGTGAGGGTATAGGGGTAAATCAGCCCCAGCATTTT.

The rearrangement links TRBV7-8 to TRBJ2-7; TRBD2 agrees at 9 bases. Germline CDR1 is SGHVS and CDR2 is FQNEAQ. V dropped 2 bases and J dropped 2; count of bases not matched to a gene: 13. The CDR3 contains 18 residues. CDR3 coding DNA: TGTGCCAGCAGCTTACGGTCCGCGACTAGCGGTTCTACCTACGAGCAGTACTTC. This encodes CASSLRSATSGSTYEQYF. Full variable domain (remainder filled in from reference TRBV7-8 and TRBJ2-7): GAGVSQSPRYKVAKRGQDVALRCDPISGHVSLFWYQQALGQGPEFLTYFQNEAQLDKSGLPSDRFFAERPEGSVSTLKIQRTQQEDSAVYLCASSLRSATSGSTYEQYFGPGTRLTVT.

The rearrangement links TRBV6-2 or TRBV6-3 to TRBJ2-7; TRBD1 aligns across 12 bases. This CDR3 is built from 16 residues. Unmatched junction bases numbered 7, after V lost 2 bases and J lost 5 bases. Germline CDR1 reads MNHEY; CDR2 reads SVGEGT. The chain's CDR3 is CASSYPPGQGADEQYF. The CDR3 DNA is TGTGCCAGCAGTTACCCGCCGGGACAGGGGGCTGACGAGCAGTACTTC.